One sample yielded the 17 T cell receptor beta chains listed below, sequenced in a study of blood T cell repertoires in COVID-19. Assay used: immunoSEQ multiplex PCR; TCRdb lists only in-frame clones, some missing. This table has under 250,000 clones, 85% appearing once. Sequenced material: peripheral blood. The receptors shown here come from a woman aged 60-75 years with active or convalescent COVID-19.

V usage is TRBV5-6 and J usage is TRBJ1-1; 10 positions agree with TRBD1. Trimming took 1 base from V and 0 from J; bases not matched to a gene: 6. Germline values: CDR1 SGHDT, CDR2 YYEEEE. The CDR3 is 17 residues long. The CDR3 nucleotides are TGTGCCAGCAGCTTGTTTGGGACAGGGGATGTGAACACTGAAGCTTTCTTT. This translates into CASSLFGTGDVNTEAFF.

This chain connects TRBV7-2 to TRBJ1-6, with TRBD1 identical over 9 bases. Germline CDR1 is SGHTA and CDR2 is FQGNSA. V was pared by 5 bases and J by 8 bases, with 7 bases of the junction left unmatched. This CDR3 is 15 amino acids long. The CDR3 nucleotides read TGTGCCAGCAGCGAAAGGGGGACAGGGCATTCACCCCTCCACTTT. Translating gives CASSERGTGHSPLHF.

The chain links TRBV23-1 to TRBJ2-7; 9 bases line up with TRBD1. TRBV23-1 carries the ORF label, with uncertain function. The CDR3 covers 17 residues. The V segment lost 6 bases and the J segment 2 bases; nucleotides outside the gene matches: 14. The CDR3 DNA sequence: TGCGCCAGCAGCCCTTACCGAAGCCGGGACAGGGCCTACGAGCAGTACTTC. Translated: CASSPYRSRDRAYEQYF.

This chain connects TRBV7-6 to TRBJ2-7; 10 nucleotides line up with TRBD2. This CDR3 region has 15 residues. With 5 bases clipped from V and 2 bases from J, the junction kept 6 bases outside the gene matches. CDR1 is SGHVS, CDR2 FNYEAQ, per germline. CDR3: CASSEGLAPTYEQYF. The CDR3 DNA reads as TGTGCCAGCAGCGAGGGACTAGCGCCCACCTACGAGCAGTACTTC.

The J gene is TRBJ2-1, the V gene TRBV5-1; D may be TRBD1 (6 bases). The germline V gene has CDR1 SGHRS and CDR2 YFSETQ. The CDR3 length is 13 residues. Between the trimmed V and J ends, which lost 5 bases and 7 bases, there was a span of 13 bases. The CDR3 loop is CASRPTGSNEQFF. CDR3 DNA: TGCGCCAGCAGACCCACAGGGAGTAATGAGCAGTTCTTC.

This chain links TRBV7-6 with TRBJ1-2, with 8 bases identical to TRBD1. Germline-derived CDR1 and CDR2 are SGHVS and FNYEAQ. This CDR3 spans 14 amino acids. V trimming: 1 base; J trimming: 8 bases; junction bases outside the gene matches: 6. CDR3 amino acids: CASSLVQGAGGYTF. DNA of the CDR3: TGTGCCAGCAGCTTAGTCCAGGGGGCTGGGGGCTACACCTTC.

The CDR3: CASSFAGLDGYTF. CDR3 sequence (DNA): TGCGCCAGCAGCTTCGCAGGGCTGGATGGCTACACCTTC. V is TRBV5-1 and J is TRBJ1-2; perhaps TRBD1 as D (5 bases). This CDR3 has 13 residues. With 2 bases removed from V and 6 bases from J, the gap between germline ends came to 11 bases. Germline V CDR1 and CDR2: SGHRS, YFSETQ.

The chain employs TRBV10-3 and TRBJ2-1; no definite D call. Germline assignment: CDR1 ENHRY and CDR2 SYGVKD. This CDR3 is 12 amino acids long. V lost 8 bases, J lost 8 bases, and 13 bases lay in between. The CDR3 DNA sequence: TGTGCCATCGCAGTGCGAGACTATGAGCAGTTCTTC. This codes for CAIAVRDYEQFF.

The chain joins TRBV2 to TRBJ2-3; 9 bases fit TRBD2. The V gene end was trimmed by 10 bases and the J gene end by 1 base; junction bases not matched to a gene: 9. Germline CDR1 and CDR2: SNHLY and FYNNEI. There are 15 residues in the CDR3. This CDR3 reads CATTRRTSGTDTQYF. In DNA form, the CDR3 reads TGTGCCACCACTAGAAGGACTAGCGGCACAGATACGCAGTATTTT.

The chain combines TRBV2 with TRBJ1-1; D remains unclear. The CDR3 covers 12 residues. Germline values: CDR1 SNHLY, CDR2 FYNNEI. V was pared by 7 bases and J by 4 bases, with 10 bases between. The CDR3 sequence is CASNDIITEAFF. As DNA, the CDR3 is TGTGCCAGCAACGACATAATCACTGAAGCTTTCTTT. Combining the CDR3 with reference TRBV2 and TRBJ1-1 gives the whole variable domain EPEVTQTPSHQVTQMGQEVILRCVPISNHLYFYWYRQILGQKVEFLVSFYNNEISEKSEIFDDQFSVERPDGSNFTLKIRSTKLEDSAMYFCASNDIITEAFFGQGTRLTVV.

The chain is built from TRBV5-1 and TRBJ2-2; possible D gene TRBD1, 6 bases. This CDR3 is built from 16 residues. The germline V and J ends were trimmed by 2 bases and 1 base, with 12 bases remaining between them. CDR1 and CDR2 from the germline V gene are SGHRS and YFSETQ. For the CDR3, the DNA is TGCGCCAGCAGCTTTCTAACAGGGAGGAACACCGGGGAGCTGTTTTTT. Amino acid sequence: CASSFLTGRNTGELFF. Together with reference TRBV5-1 and TRBJ2-2, the CDR3 gives the full variable domain: KAGVTQTPRYLIKTRGQQVTLSCSPISGHRSVSWYQQTPGQGLQFLFEYFSETQRNKGNFPGRFSGRQFSNSRSEMNVSTLELGDSALYLCASSFLTGRNTGELFFGEGSRLTVL.

The rearrangement links TRBV19 to TRBJ2-1; 7 nucleotides match TRBD2. The CDR3 runs 14 residues. Germline CDR1 is LNHDA and CDR2 is SQIVND (reference sequence). V lost 5 bases, J lost 7 bases, and 8 bases stayed unmatched. The CDR3 spells CASSGAGKTNEQFF. CDR3 coding DNA: TGTGCCAGTAGTGGAGCGGGAAAAACTAATGAGCAGTTCTTC.

The gene calls are TRBV6-5 and TRBJ2-5, with 7 bases identical to TRBD1. J gave up 7 bases and V 5 bases, and 7 bases lay outside the gene matches. CDR3 length equals 13 residues. In germline, CDR1 is MNHEY, CDR2 SVGAGI. The CDR3 reads CASSRTGVGTQYF. The CDR3 nucleotides are TGTGCCAGCAGTCGTACAGGGGTGGGGACCCAGTACTTC.

The CDR3 bases are TGTGCCAGCAGTGACCCTCGGAGGTCCCTCCACTTT. Its protein is CASSDPRRSLHF. This chain uses TRBV25-1 with TRBJ1-6; D is undetermined. The CDR3 totals 12 residues. The V gene lost 3 bases and the J gene lost 14 bases, with 11 bases spanning the gap. Germline CDR1 MGHDK, CDR2 SYGVNS.

This rearrangement joins TRBV6-5 to TRBJ2-3; weak D call: TRBD1 (5 bases). CDR3 length equals 15 residues. Germline values: CDR1 MNHEY, CDR2 SVGAGI. V was trimmed by 0 bases and J by 1 base, leaving 8 bases between them. In DNA, the CDR3 is TGTGCCAGCAGTTACTCAAGGGGTCGCACAGATACGCAGTATTTT. The encoded protein is CASSYSRGRTDTQYF.

The CDR3 DNA is TGTGCCTGGAACCTGCCGGGGGCCCTAGCGGGAGAGACCCAGTACTTC. It is translated as CAWNLPGALAGETQYF. This chain uses TRBV30 with TRBJ2-5; 8 nucleotides match TRBD2. This CDR3 contains 16 residues. Per germline, CDR1 GTSNPN and CDR2 SVGIG (reference sequence). V shed 4 bases and J 4 bases; nucleotides not matched to a gene: 14.

The chain combines TRBV12-5 with TRBJ2-1, with no clear D. Trimming pared 2 bases from V and 7 bases from J, leaving 12 bases between. This CDR3 has 14 residues. The V gene's germline CDR1 is LGHNT and CDR2 FRNRAP. The chain's CDR3 is CASGLNSGENEQFF. DNA for the CDR3: TGTGCTAGTGGTTTGAACTCGGGTGAGAATGAGCAGTTCTTC.